This TCR beta chain was captured in a study of T cells in Graves' hyperthyroidism and ophthalmopathy. RNA transcripts yielded amplified TCR beta CDR3 regions. An initial round of RT-PCR targeting the TCR CDR3 relied on the HTBI primer set. TCRdb re-called the multiplex PCR reads with MiXCR, one entry per CDR3 protein. The table shows fewer than 500,000 distinct CDR3 sequences, with roughly 14% occurring only once. Germline CDR1 SGHTA, CDR2 FQGNSA. The CDR3 spans 15 residues. Trimming cost V 5 bases and J 4 bases, with 17 bases left between them. The receptor comes from a man in his thirties or forties with Graves' hyperthyroidism that later progressed to Graves' ophthalmopathy. The V gene is TRBV7-2, the J gene TRBJ2-5; D unresolved. Input material: blood. This chain's CDR3 is CASSLTPGRPETQYF. The CDR3, as DNA: TGTGCCAGCAGCCTAACTCCGGGCCGCCCAGAGACCCAGTACTTC.